The clone carrying this T cell receptor (beta chain) was found many times. What it recognizes is unknown. CDR1 and CDR2 from the germline V gene are LGHDT and YNNKEL (reference sequence). The ends were cut back, 0 bases at V and 8 bases at J, with 11 bases in the middle. The CDR3 extends over 14 amino acids. Template switching supplied a universal primer site; unique molecular identifiers were carried on the cDNA. TCRdb passed the 5' RACE reads through MiXCR, listing each CDR3 protein once. The sample contains about 890,000 distinct CDR3 sequences, around 12% of which appear only once. This entry comes from a study of identical twins. Study-level points and caveats: Models underestimated out-of-frame TCR alpha sharing in monozygotic twins. Carriage of fewer insertions was seen in abundant cord blood beta clonotypes, whereas memory repertoires showed none.

Healthy Caucasians were all of the donors. These sequences were also reported in another study, on yellow fever vaccine responses in identical twins.

The sequencing sample was made of PBMCs. The TCR was taken from a woman aged 18-29 years in good health. The rearrangement uses TRBV3-1 and TRBJ2-1; D is perhaps TRBD2 (5 bases). DNA for the CDR3: TGTGCCAGCAGCCAAGATGAGAGGCGGGATGAGCAGTTCTTC. Its protein is CASSQDERRDEQFF.